The entry below gives a single TCR beta chain sequence along with its context. The sample originates from a study of blood T cell repertoires in COVID-19. Only in-frame clones appear in the TCRdb table, and some are missing; sequencing was by immunoSEQ multiplex PCR. The sample lists roughly 280,000 clones, roughly 87% occurring once. The CDR3 runs 17 residues. Sequenced: peripheral blood. This receptor was identified in a woman aged 45-65 years who had recovered from COVID-19. V usage is TRBV21-1 and J usage is TRBJ2-5; the D call in the table, TRBD2, was not verified against the DNA. TRBV21-1 is designated a pseudogene. DNA of the CDR3: TGTGCCAGCAGCAAACTAGGGGTTTGGGGGGTGAGGGAGACCCAGTACTTC. The encoded protein is CASSKLGVWGVRETQYF.